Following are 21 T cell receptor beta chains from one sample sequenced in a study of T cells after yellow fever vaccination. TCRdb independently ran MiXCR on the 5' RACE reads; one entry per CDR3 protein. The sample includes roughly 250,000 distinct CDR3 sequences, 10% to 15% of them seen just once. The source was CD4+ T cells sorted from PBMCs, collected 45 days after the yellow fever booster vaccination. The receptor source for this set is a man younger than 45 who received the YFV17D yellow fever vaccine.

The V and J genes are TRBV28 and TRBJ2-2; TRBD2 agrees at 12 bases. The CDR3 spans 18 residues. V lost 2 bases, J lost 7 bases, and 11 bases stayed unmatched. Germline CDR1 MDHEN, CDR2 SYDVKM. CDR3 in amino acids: CASSLTSGRPFNGGELFF. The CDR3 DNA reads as TGTGCCAGCAGTTTAACTAGCGGGAGGCCCTTTAATGGCGGGGAGCTGTTTTTT.

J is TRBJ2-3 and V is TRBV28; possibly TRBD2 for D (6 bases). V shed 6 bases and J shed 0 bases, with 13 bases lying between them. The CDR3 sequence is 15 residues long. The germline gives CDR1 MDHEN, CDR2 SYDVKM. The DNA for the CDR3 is TGTGCCAGCAGCCCCGGTGGGGGGAGCACAGATACGCAGTATTTT. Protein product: CASSPGGGSTDTQYF.

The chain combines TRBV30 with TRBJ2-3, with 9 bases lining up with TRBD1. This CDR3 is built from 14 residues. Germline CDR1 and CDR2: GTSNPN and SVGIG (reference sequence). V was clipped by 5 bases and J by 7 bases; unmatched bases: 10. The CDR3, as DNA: TGTGCCTGGGCGGGACAGGGTTGGGGATATACGCAGTATTTT. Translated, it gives CAWAGQGWGYTQYF.

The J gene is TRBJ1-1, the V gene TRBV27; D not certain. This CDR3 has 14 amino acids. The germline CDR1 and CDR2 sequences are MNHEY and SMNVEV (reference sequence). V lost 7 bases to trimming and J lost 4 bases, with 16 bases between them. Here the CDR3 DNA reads TGTGCCAGCACCAACATCCCGGGGATCACTGAAGCTTTCTTT. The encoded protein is CASTNIPGITEAFF.

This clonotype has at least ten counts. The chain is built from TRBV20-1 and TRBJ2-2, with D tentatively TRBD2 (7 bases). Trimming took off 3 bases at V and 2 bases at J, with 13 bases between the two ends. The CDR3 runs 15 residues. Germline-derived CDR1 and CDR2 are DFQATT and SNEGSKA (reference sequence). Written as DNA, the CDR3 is TGCAGTGCTAGGGCGGGGGCGAAAAACACCGGGGAGCTGTTTTTT. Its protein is CSARAGAKNTGELFF.

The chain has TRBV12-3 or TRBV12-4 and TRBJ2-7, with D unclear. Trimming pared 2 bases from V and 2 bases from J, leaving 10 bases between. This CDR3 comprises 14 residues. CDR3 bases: TGTGCCAGCAGTTTATGGCGGCCTCCCTACGAGCAGTACTTC. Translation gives CASSLWRPPYEQYF.

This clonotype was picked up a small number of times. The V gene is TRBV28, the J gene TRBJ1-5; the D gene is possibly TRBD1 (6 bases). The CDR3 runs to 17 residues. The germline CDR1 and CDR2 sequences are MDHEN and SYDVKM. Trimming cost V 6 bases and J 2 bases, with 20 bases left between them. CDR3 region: CASRSNTGGWRNQPQHF. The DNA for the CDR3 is TGTGCCAGCAGAAGCAACACGGGGGGCTGGCGCAATCAGCCCCAGCATTTT.

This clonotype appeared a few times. For the CDR3, the DNA is TGTGCCAGCAGTCCATGGGGCCGACAGGGGGGGAGTGAAAAACTGTTTTTT. Translation: CASSPWGRQGGSEKLFF. V usage is TRBV27 and J usage is TRBJ1-4; 9 bases are shared with TRBD1. Germline CDR1 is MNHEY and CDR2 is SMNVEV (reference sequence). The length of the CDR3 is 17 residues. The J segment lost 7 bases and the V segment lost 5 bases, leaving 14 bases of the junction unmatched.

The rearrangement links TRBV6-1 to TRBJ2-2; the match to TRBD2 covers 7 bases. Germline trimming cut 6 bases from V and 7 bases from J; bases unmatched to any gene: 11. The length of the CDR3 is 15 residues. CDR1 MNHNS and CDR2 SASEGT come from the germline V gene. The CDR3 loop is CASRRVGGPGGELFF. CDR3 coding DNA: TGTGCCAGCAGACGCGTGGGAGGGCCAGGCGGGGAGCTGTTTTTT.

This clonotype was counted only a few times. The CDR3 bases are TGTGCCAGCAGCTTACTACGGAACACCGGGGAGCTGTTTTTT. This translates into CASSLLRNTGELFF. The chain has TRBV7-3 and TRBJ2-2; no clear D gene. The CDR3 runs 14 residues. V was pared by 2 bases and J by 1 base, with 5 bases between. Germline loops: CDR1 SGHTA, CDR2 FQGTGA.

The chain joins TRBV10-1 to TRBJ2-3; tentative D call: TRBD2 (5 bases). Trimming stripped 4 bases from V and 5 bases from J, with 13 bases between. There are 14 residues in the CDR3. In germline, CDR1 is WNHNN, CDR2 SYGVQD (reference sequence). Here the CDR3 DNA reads TGCGCCAGCAGTGCGGGGAACCGGTTAGATACGCAGTATTTT. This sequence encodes CASSAGNRLDTQYF.

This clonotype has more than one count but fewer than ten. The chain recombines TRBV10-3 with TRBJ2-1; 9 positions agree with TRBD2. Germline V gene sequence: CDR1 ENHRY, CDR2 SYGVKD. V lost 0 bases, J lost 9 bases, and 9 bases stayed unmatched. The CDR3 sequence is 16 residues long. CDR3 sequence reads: CAISESRGSGRGEQFF. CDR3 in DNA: TGTGCCATCAGTGAGTCGAGGGGTAGCGGGAGAGGTGAGCAGTTCTTC.

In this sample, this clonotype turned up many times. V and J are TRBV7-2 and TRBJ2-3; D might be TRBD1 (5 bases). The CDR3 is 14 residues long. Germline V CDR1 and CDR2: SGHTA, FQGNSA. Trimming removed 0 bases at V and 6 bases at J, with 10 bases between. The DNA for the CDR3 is TGTGCCAGCAGCTTAGCTCTCGCAGGGGATACGCAGTATTTT. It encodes CASSLALAGDTQYF.

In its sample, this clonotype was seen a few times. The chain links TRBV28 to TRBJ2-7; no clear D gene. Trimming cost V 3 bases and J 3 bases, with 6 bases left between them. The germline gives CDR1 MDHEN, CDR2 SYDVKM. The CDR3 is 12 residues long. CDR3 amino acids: CASSFADYEQYF. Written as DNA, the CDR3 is TGTGCCAGCAGTTTCGCCGACTACGAGCAGTACTTC.

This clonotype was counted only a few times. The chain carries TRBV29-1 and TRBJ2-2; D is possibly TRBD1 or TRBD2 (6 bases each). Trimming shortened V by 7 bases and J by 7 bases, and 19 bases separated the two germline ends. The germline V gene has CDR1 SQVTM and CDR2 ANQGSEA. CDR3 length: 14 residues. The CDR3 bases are TGCAGCGATGGGGTCGGGGGCAGGGACGGGGAGCTGTTTTTT. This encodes CSDGVGGRDGELFF.

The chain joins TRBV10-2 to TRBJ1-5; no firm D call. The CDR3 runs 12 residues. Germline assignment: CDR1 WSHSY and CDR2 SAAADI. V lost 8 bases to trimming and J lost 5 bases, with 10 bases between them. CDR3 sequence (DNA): TGCGCCAGCCGGGGAGGTGATCAGCCCCAGCATTTT. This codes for CASRGGDQPQHF.

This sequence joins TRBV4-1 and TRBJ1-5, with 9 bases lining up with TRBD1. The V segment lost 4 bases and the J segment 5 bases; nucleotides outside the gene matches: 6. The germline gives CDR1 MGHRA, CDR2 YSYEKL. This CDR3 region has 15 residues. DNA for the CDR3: TGCGCCAGCAGCCTGACAGGGGGAATCGATCAGCCCCAGCATTTT. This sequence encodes CASSLTGGIDQPQHF.

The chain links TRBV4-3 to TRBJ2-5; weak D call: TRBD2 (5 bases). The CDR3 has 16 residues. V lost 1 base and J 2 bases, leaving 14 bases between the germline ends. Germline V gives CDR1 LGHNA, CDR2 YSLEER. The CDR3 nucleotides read TGCGCCAGCAGCCAAGGGCGCCCCACGGGGCAAGAGACCCAGTACTTC. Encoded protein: CASSQGRPTGQETQYF.

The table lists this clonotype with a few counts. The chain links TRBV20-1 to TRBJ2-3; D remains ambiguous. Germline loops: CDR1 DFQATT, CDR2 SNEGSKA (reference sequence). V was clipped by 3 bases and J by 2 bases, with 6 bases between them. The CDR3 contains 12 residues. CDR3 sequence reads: CSASEDTDTQYF. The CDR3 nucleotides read TGCAGTGCTAGTGAGGACACAGATACGCAGTATTTT.

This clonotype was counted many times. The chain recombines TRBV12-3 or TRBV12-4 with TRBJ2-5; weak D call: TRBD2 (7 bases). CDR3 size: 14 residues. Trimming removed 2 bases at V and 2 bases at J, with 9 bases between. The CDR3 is CASSLRGGQETQYF. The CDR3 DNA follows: TGTGCCAGCAGTTTAAGGGGGGGTCAAGAGACCCAGTACTTC.

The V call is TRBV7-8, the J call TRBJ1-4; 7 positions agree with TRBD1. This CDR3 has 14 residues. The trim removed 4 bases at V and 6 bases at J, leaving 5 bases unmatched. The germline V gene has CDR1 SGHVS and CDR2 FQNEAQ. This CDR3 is CASSSGQSYEKLFF. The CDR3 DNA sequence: TGTGCCAGCAGCTCGGGACAGTCTTATGAAAAACTGTTTTTT.